The next 14 T cell receptor beta chains were all read from a single sample in a study of blood T cell repertoires in COVID-19. Using immunoSEQ multiplex PCR, the repertoire was profiled, and TCRdb retains in-frame clones only, with some absent. The table lists 150,000 or so clones, roughly 84% of them singletons. The sample taken for sequencing was peripheral blood. The origin of the receptors is a woman between 45 and 60 years old in a cohort sampled during active or convalescent COVID-19.

The V call is TRBV2, the J call TRBJ2-7, with a tentative D call TRBD1 (5 bases). This CDR3 is built from 13 residues. Trimming took off 11 bases at V and 1 base at J, with 15 bases between the two ends. Germline V gene lookup returns CDR1 SNHLY and CDR2 FYNNEI. CDR3 in amino acids: CAGLSTVSYEQYF. The DNA of the CDR3 is TGTGCCGGGCTTTCGACAGTATCCTACGAGCAGTACTTC.

This clone was observed a single time. This chain connects TRBV7-2 to TRBJ1-1; perhaps TRBD1 as D (6 bases). Germline values: CDR1 SGHTA, CDR2 FQGNSA. The CDR3 loop spans 14 amino acids. V was pared by 1 base and J by 3 bases, with 9 bases between. The CDR3 is CASSLGTVYTEAFF. In DNA form, the CDR3 reads TGTGCCAGCAGCTTAGGGACAGTCTACACTGAAGCTTTCTTT. The whole variable domain, remainder taken from reference TRBV7-2 and TRBJ1-1, is GAGVSQSPSNKVTEKGKDVELRCDPISGHTALYWYRQSLGQGLEFLIYFQGNSAPDKSGLPSDRFSAERTGGSVSTLTIQRTQQEDSAVYLCASSLGTVYTEAFFGQGTRLTVV.

The V gene is TRBV9, the J gene TRBJ2-6, with TRBD1 matching 9 bases. The ends lost 0 bases at V and 3 bases at J; junction bases unmatched: 10. The CDR3 covers 19 residues. Germline values: CDR1 SGDLS, CDR2 YYNGEE. In DNA, the CDR3 is TGTGCCAGCAGCGTAGCCTGGGGACAGGGAGACTATGGGGCCAACGTCCTGACTTTC. This encodes CASSVAWGQGDYGANVLTF.

The CDR3 DNA reads TGTGCTAGTGGTTCCAACCTCGGACAGATTAACTATGGCTACACCTTC. It is translated as CASGSNLGQINYGYTF. The V gene is TRBV12-5, the J gene TRBJ1-2; D might be TRBD1 (6 bases). From germline, CDR1 is LGHNT and CDR2 FRNRAP. V dropped 4 bases and J dropped 1 base, with 16 bases sitting between them. The CDR3 has 16 amino acids. The full variable domain, in which reference TRBV12-5 and TRBJ1-2 provide the parts outside the CDR3, is DARVTQTPRHKVTEMGQEVTMRCQPILGHNTVFWYRQTMMQGLELLAYFRNRAPLDDSGMPKDRFSAEMPDATLATLKIQPSEPRDSAVYFCASGSNLGQINYGYTFGSGTRLTVV.

The chain combines TRBV18 with TRBJ1-2, with a tentative D call TRBD1 (5 bases). V was trimmed by 7 bases and J by 4 bases, leaving 16 bases between them. Looked up from germline, CDR1 is KGHSH and CDR2 is LQKENI. This CDR3 is 14 amino acids long. Here the CDR3 reads CASYSRQGSYGYTF. CDR3 DNA: TGTGCCAGCTACTCGCGTCAGGGTTCCTATGGCTACACCTTC.

The chain joins TRBV6-5 to TRBJ1-2, with 8 bases lining up with TRBD1. The CDR3 contains 13 residues. V shed 6 bases, J shed 6 bases, and the junction held 6 bases outside the gene matches. Germline assignment: CDR1 MNHEY and CDR2 SVGAGI. The CDR3: CASRRQGFHGYTF. The CDR3 DNA sequence: TGTGCCAGCAGGAGACAGGGGTTTCATGGCTACACCTTC.

The chain has TRBV5-1 and TRBJ1-3; possibly TRBD1 for D (5 bases). Trimming stripped 0 bases from V and 4 bases from J, with 14 bases between. The CDR3 runs 16 residues. Germline values: CDR1 SGHRS, CDR2 YFSETQ. This chain's CDR3 is CASSLAGTAGGNTIYF. The CDR3 bases are TGCGCCAGCAGCTTGGCCGGGACGGCGGGAGGAAACACCATATATTTT.

The rearrangement links TRBV3-1 (or the pseudogene TRBV3-2) to TRBJ1-1, with D perhaps TRBD1 (5 bases). V lost 1 base and J lost 0, with 12 bases in between. The CDR3 is 16 residues long. The germline CDR1 and CDR2 sequences are LGHDT and YNNKEL (reference sequence). For the CDR3, the DNA is TGTGCCAGCAGCCAAGTAGGGAGGGGTTTGAACACTGAAGCTTTCTTT. Translation: CASSQVGRGLNTEAFF.

The genes are TRBV30 and TRBJ2-3; 9 bases line up with TRBD1. Germline V gene data show CDR1 as GTSNPN and CDR2 as SVGIG (reference sequence). Trimming at V came to 2 bases and at J to 4 bases, leaving 13 bases not matched to a gene. CDR3 length: 17 amino acids. CDR3 sequence: CAWSYGTQGAIADTQYF. The CDR3 coding sequence is TGTGCCTGGAGTTACGGAACACAGGGGGCAATCGCAGATACGCAGTATTTT. Together with reference TRBV30 and TRBJ2-3, the CDR3 gives the full variable domain: SQTIHQWPATLVQPVGSPLSLECTVEGTSNPNLYWYRQAAGRGLQLLFYSVGIGQISSEVPQNLSASRPQDRQFILSSKKLLLSDSGFYLCAWSYGTQGAIADTQYFGPGTRLTVL.

The chain carries TRBV19 and TRBJ1-1, with D possibly being TRBD1 (6 bases). In germline, CDR1 is LNHDA, CDR2 SQIVND (reference sequence). The CDR3 contains 20 residues. Between the trimmed V and J ends, which lost 4 bases and 5 bases, there was a span of 32 bases. Here the CDR3 reads CASSKYRSWGIQGSGTEAFF. In DNA, the CDR3 is TGTGCCAGTAGTAAATATAGATCTTGGGGCATACAGGGTAGTGGGACTGAAGCTTTCTTT.

The chain joins TRBV5-1 to TRBJ1-2, with 9 bases fitting TRBD1. Per the germline V gene, CDR1 is SGHRS and CDR2 is YFSETQ. The V and J ends lost 2 bases and 8 bases, in that order; junction bases with no gene match: 4. The CDR3 runs 13 residues. CDR3 nucleotide sequence: TGCGCCAGCAGCTTACAGGGGGCTCAAGGCTACACCTTC. The encoded protein is CASSLQGAQGYTF.

The chain couples TRBV7-9 to TRBJ1-1; TRBD1 might be the D (5 bases). Germline CDR1 SEHNR, CDR2 FQNEAQ (reference sequence). Trimming removed 5 bases at V and 6 bases at J, with 19 bases between. The CDR3 runs to 15 residues. The CDR3: CASSRGLGGEAEAFF. DNA for the CDR3: TGTGCCAGCAGCCGAGGTCTCGGGGGGGAGGCTGAAGCTTTCTTT. Full variable domain (outside the CDR3, taken from reference TRBV7-9 and TRBJ1-1): DTGVSQNPRHKITKRGQNVTFRCDPISEHNRLYWYRQTLGQGPEFLTYFQNEAQLEKSRLLSDRFSAERPKGSFSTLEIQRTEQGDSAMYLCASSRGLGGEAEAFFGQGTRLTVV.

There are many counts of this clone. The rearrangement links TRBV6-5 to TRBJ1-5; D might be TRBD1 (6 bases). Germline V gene lookup returns CDR1 MNHEY and CDR2 SVGAGI. The V end was cut by 6 bases, the J end by 2 bases, with 11 bases between. This CDR3 has 14 amino acids. Written as DNA, the CDR3 is TGTGCCAGCAGCCCACAGGGAGGCAATCAGCCCCAGCATTTT. Protein: CASSPQGGNQPQHF.

A single count supports this clone. V usage is TRBV19 and J usage is TRBJ1-6, with D perhaps TRBD1 (6 bases). The CDR3 consists of 14 residues. Trimming took off 5 bases at V and 9 bases at J, with 14 bases between the two ends. Germline loops: CDR1 LNHDA, CDR2 SQIVND (reference sequence). CDR3 coding DNA: TGTGCCAGTAGTCGGACAGCGAACAGTTCACCCCTCCACTTT. Amino acid sequence: CASSRTANSSPLHF. Full variable domain (missing parts from reference TRBV19 and TRBJ1-6): DGGITQSPKYLFRKEGQNVTLSCEQNLNHDAMYWYRQDPGQGLRLIYYSQIVNDFQKGDIAEGYSVSREKKESFPLTVTSAQKNPTAFYLCASSRTANSSPLHFGNGTRLTVT.